What follows is one TCR beta chain and its context. The antigen remains undetermined. The data are from a study of OX40 agonist ivuxolimab in advanced cancers. In the study overall: Age averaged 60 years (range roughly 23 to 79), and around 78% were male. Eligibility admitted prior anti-PD-1, anti-PD-L1 or anti-CTLA-4 therapy; about 40% had some. Three patients got partial responses; one had hepatocellular carcinoma and two had cutaneous melanoma. Study-level results: Among the lowest peripheral clonal expansion occurred in 0.1-3.0 mg/kg partial responders.

The germline gives CDR1 SEHNR, CDR2 FQNEAQ (reference sequence). The CDR3 runs to 15 residues. The junction had 4 bases not matched to a gene; V was cut back by 1 base and J by 5 bases. Profiling relied on immunoSEQ multiplex PCR, and the TCRdb table lists in-frame clones only, not all of them. The repertoire holds about 24,000 clones, with 80% to 85% as singletons. The sample in question was CD4+ or CD8+ T cells sorted from blood, obtained in a trial of the OX40 agonist ivuxolimab. The chain joins TRBV7-9 to TRBJ2-5, with 10 bases that match TRBD1. The receptor's source is an adult with an advanced solid tumor such as melanoma, head and neck, liver or kidney cancer. The CDR3 DNA reads TGTGCCAGCAGCTTAGGGGGACAGGGGACCGAGACCCAGTACTTC. It codes for CASSLGGQGTETQYF.